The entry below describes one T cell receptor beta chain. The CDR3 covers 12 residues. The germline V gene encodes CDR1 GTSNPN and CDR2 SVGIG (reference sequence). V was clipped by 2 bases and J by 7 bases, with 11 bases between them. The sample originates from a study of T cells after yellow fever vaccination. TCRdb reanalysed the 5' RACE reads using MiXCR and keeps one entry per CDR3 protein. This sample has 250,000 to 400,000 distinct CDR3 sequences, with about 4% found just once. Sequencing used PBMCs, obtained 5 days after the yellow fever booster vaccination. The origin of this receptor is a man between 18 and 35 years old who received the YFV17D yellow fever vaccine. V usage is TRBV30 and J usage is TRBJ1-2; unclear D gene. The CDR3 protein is CAWSKALGGYTF. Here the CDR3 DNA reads TGTGCCTGGAGTAAGGCCCTCGGTGGCTACACCTTC. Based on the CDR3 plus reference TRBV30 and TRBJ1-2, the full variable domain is SQTIHQWPATLVQPVGSPLSLECTVEGTSNPNLYWYRQAAGRGLQLLFYSVGIGQISSEVPQNLSASRPQDRQFILSSKKLLLSDSGFYLCAWSKALGGYTFGSGTRLTVV.